This entry lists 7 T cell receptor beta chains sequenced from one sample in a study of identical twins. TCRdb re-called the 5' RACE reads through MiXCR, storing one row per CDR3 protein. This sample carries about 280,000 distinct CDR3 sequences, about 8.9% of them seen once, and the ten largest clones take roughly 2.1%. Separately, the same data were catalogued under a study of yellow fever vaccine responses in identical twins.

The sequenced sample was memory (CD45RO+) T cells sorted from blood. All receptors derive from a woman under 30 in good health.

This clonotype was seen a few times. The J gene is TRBJ2-1, the V gene TRBV18; D may be TRBD2 (7 bases). The CDR3 runs to 14 residues. The germline CDR1 and CDR2 sequences are KGHSH and LQKENI. V was trimmed by 0 bases and J by 7 bases, leaving 10 bases between them. CDR3 in amino acids: CASSPPGGGNEQFF. The DNA for the CDR3 is TGTGCCAGCTCACCACCGGGAGGGGGGAATGAGCAGTTCTTC.

J is TRBJ2-3 and V is TRBV18, with D tentatively TRBD1 (5 bases). The V gene's germline CDR1 is KGHSH and CDR2 LQKENI. The CDR3 loop spans 14 amino acids. V was trimmed by 0 bases and J by 3 bases, leaving 7 bases between them. The CDR3 sequence is CASSPPTGTDTQYF. CDR3 sequence (DNA): TGTGCCAGCTCACCACCAACAGGAACAGATACGCAGTATTTT.

This clonotype was counted ten times or more. This sequence joins TRBV24-1 and TRBJ2-1; D is unresolved. The V gene lost 3 bases and the J gene lost 5 bases, with 19 bases spanning the gap. CDR1 and CDR2 from the germline V gene are KGHDR and SFDVKD. This CDR3 contains 17 residues. The CDR3 coding sequence is TGTGCCACCAGTGATACCCAGTCGTATCTGCAAGACAATGAGCAGTTCTTC. Protein product: CATSDTQSYLQDNEQFF.

V and J are TRBV20-1 and TRBJ2-7, with 10 bases matching TRBD2. V was clipped by 3 bases and J by 4 bases; unmatched bases: 9. Germline CDR1 DFQATT, CDR2 SNEGSKA (reference sequence). The CDR3 is 15 residues long. CDR3 sequence: CSARGEREGAYEQYF. The CDR3 region has the DNA TGCAGTGCTAGGGGTGAGCGGGAGGGAGCTTACGAGCAGTACTTC.

The rearrangement links TRBV11-3 to TRBJ2-1, with TRBD2 identical over 15 bases. The V gene end was trimmed by 5 bases and the J gene end by 15 bases; junction bases not matched to a gene: 14. Germline lookup yields CDR1 SGHNT and CDR2 YENEEA. The CDR3 is 16 amino acids. The CDR3 bases are TGTGCCAGCAGCCTCGGACTAGCGGGAGGGCTTTTAACGTTGTTCTTC. Protein: CASSLGLAGGLLTLFF.

Concerning this clonotype itself: A read error may account for a junction end that differs from germline. The V and J genes are TRBV28 and TRBJ2-5; D possibly uses TRBD1 or TRBD2 (5 bases each). Germline values: CDR1 MDHEN, CDR2 SYDVKM. The CDR3 is made up of 17 amino acids. The CDR3 DNA is TGTGCCAGCAGTTTTAATGGTAGGGGAGTAGTCCAAGGGACCCAGTACTTC. Its translation is CASSFNGRGVVQGTQYF.

This clonotype was counted many times. The chain combines TRBV2 with TRBJ1-2, with 10 bases lining up with TRBD1. Trimming took 8 bases from V and 6 from J; bases not matched to a gene: 6. CDR3 length: 13 amino acids. Germline loops: CDR1 SNHLY, CDR2 FYNNEI. CDR3 protein: CASRLGTGDGYTF. Written as DNA, the CDR3 is TGTGCCAGCCGACTCGGGACAGGGGATGGCTACACCTTC.